This T cell receptor beta chain was identified during a study of technical replicates of blood from a handful of donors. Sequencing was performed with immunoSEQ multiplex PCR; in TCRdb, only in-frame clones are kept and a portion is missing. This table holds around 77,000 clones, 80% to 95% found once. V was shortened by 2 bases and J by 2 bases, with 11 bases between the two germline ends. CDR1 SGHAT and CDR2 FQNNGV come from the germline V gene. The CDR3 contains 15 residues. This clone occurred a few times. The V gene is TRBV11-2, the J gene TRBJ2-3; a possible D gene is TRBD1 (5 bases). This sequence was found in a human donor in good health. Specimen: T cells isolated from PBMCs. CDR3 sequence reads: CASSLKRQYTDTQYF. CDR3 DNA sequence: TGTGCCAGCAGCTTAAAGAGACAGTACACAGATACGCAGTATTTT.